Listed here are 22 T cell receptor beta chains from one sample, sequenced in a study of T cells in Graves' hyperthyroidism and ophthalmopathy. Amplified TCR beta CDR3 regions derived from RNA transcripts. HTBI primers were employed in a first-round RT-PCR of the TCR CDR3. TCRdb recomputed calls from the multiplex PCR reads with MiXCR, one row per CDR3 protein. The table lists a few hundred thousand distinct CDR3 sequences, 16% of them singletons. Sequenced: blood. These receptors all stem from a woman in her forties with Graves' ophthalmopathy.

The chain carries TRBV7-9 and TRBJ1-2; TRBD1 matches 12 bases. J lost 11 bases, V lost 5 bases, and 6 bases had no gene match. The CDR3 length is 13 residues. The germline gives CDR1 SEHNR, CDR2 FQNEAQ (reference sequence). DNA for the CDR3: TGTGCCAGCAGCCCGGGACAGGGGGCGAAATACACCTTC. Translation gives CASSPGQGAKYTF.

This clonotype was detected ten times or more. The V call is TRBV5-1, the J call TRBJ2-2; no definite D call. The CDR3 length is 15 residues. Trimming stripped 0 bases from V and 3 bases from J, with 9 bases between. Germline CDR1 reads SGHRS; CDR2 reads YFSETQ. CDR3 protein: CASSLGAVDTGELFF. The CDR3 DNA reads as TGCGCCAGCAGCTTGGGGGCGGTGGACACCGGGGAGCTGTTTTTT.

The sample holds a few counts of this clonotype. The J gene is TRBJ2-3, the V gene TRBV11-1; TRBD2 matches at 11 bases. Germline-derived CDR1 and CDR2 are SGHAT and FQDESV (reference sequence). The CDR3 covers 18 residues. Trimming cost V 1 base and J 10 bases; bases outside gene matches: 16. The CDR3 nucleotides read TGTGCCAGCAGCTTAGAAGGGACTAGCGGCAAGCTTGAGGGGTCGCAGTATTTT. Its protein is CASSLEGTSGKLEGSQYF.

This clonotype was recorded at least ten times. The rearrangement uses TRBV20-1 and TRBJ1-5; 9 bases are shared with TRBD1. The germline CDR1 and CDR2 sequences are DFQATT and SNEGSKA (reference sequence). The V and J ends lost 4 bases and 1 base, in that order; junction bases with no gene match: 11. This CDR3 region has 17 residues. CDR3 sequence (DNA): TGCAGTGCTACCCGGGACAGGGAGTTGTGGAGCAATCAGCCCCAGCATTTT. Encoded protein: CSATRDRELWSNQPQHF.

This chain connects TRBV27 to TRBJ1-1; D is unclear. Looked up from germline, CDR1 is MNHEY and CDR2 is SMNVEV (reference sequence). Trimming took off 6 bases at V and 13 bases at J, with 15 bases between the two ends. The CDR3 sequence is 11 residues long. DNA for the CDR3: TGTGCCAGCAGACTACAAATTGAGTGTTTCTTT. Its translation: CASRLQIECFF.

Ten or more counts support this clonotype. V and J are TRBV28 and TRBJ2-5, with 9 nucleotides matching TRBD1. CDR3 length: 16 residues. The V gene's germline CDR1 is MDHEN and CDR2 SYDVKM. J was trimmed by 2 bases and V by 7 bases; bases with no gene match: 11. CDR3 nucleotide sequence: TGTGCCAGCACGTTATCTGGGACAGGGAAACAAGAGACCCAGTACTTC. The encoded protein is CASTLSGTGKQETQYF.

This chain joins TRBV5-1 and TRBJ2-1; D perhaps matches TRBD2 (6 bases). This CDR3 region has 16 residues. Germline CDR1 is SGHRS and CDR2 is YFSETQ. The V end lost 0 bases, the J end lost 0 bases, and 10 bases lay between the germline ends. In nucleotides, the CDR3 is TGCGCCAGCAGCTTGGCCGGAGGGTACTCCTACAATGAGCAGTTCTTC. It yields the protein CASSLAGGYSYNEQFF.

A word on this clonotype: In this CDR3 the conserved last residue, phenylalanine or tryptophan, is missing, so a read error is likely. V is TRBV11-2 and J is TRBJ1-1, with 9 bases lining up with TRBD1. Germline V CDR1 and CDR2: SGHAT, FQNNGV. V dropped 8 bases and J dropped 1; count of bases not matched to a gene: 8. CDR3 length: 15 amino acids. CDR3 in DNA: TGTGCCAGCCGCGGACAGGGGATTTCGAACACTGAAGCTTTCCTT. Its protein is CASRGQGISNTEAFL.

V gene TRBV18 combines with J gene TRBJ1-1; possible D gene TRBD1, 5 bases. Germline CDR1 is KGHSH and CDR2 is LQKENI. CDR3 size: 15 residues. Trimming left V 3 bases short and J 0 bases short, with 11 bases between. CDR3 bases: TGTGCCAGCTCACCTGAGGGGACCATGAACACTGAAGCTTTCTTT. Protein sequence: CASSPEGTMNTEAFF.

This clonotype has at least ten counts. This chain joins TRBV30 and TRBJ1-1; the match to TRBD1 covers 11 bases. Germline V lookup: CDR1 GTSNPN, CDR2 SVGIG (reference sequence). This CDR3 contains 15 residues. J was trimmed by 4 bases and V by 4 bases; bases with no gene match: 8. DNA of the CDR3: TGTGCCTGGATTTACCCCGGGACAGGGGGCACTGAAGCTTTCTTT. Translating it yields CAWIYPGTGGTEAFF.

This clonotype has ten or more counts. J is TRBJ2-3 and V is TRBV10-3, with D unclear. V dropped 0 bases and J dropped 5 bases, with 18 bases sitting between them. Germline V gives CDR1 ENHRY, CDR2 SYGVKD. This CDR3 region has 17 residues. DNA for the CDR3: TGTGCCATCAGTGAGTCGACCGAAACGCACTCCCTAGATACGCAGTATTTT. This codes for CAISESTETHSLDTQYF.

This clonotype was observed a handful of times. Possible read error: a much larger clone is one base away. This chain uses TRBV30 with TRBJ2-7; no firm D call. Germline V lookup: CDR1 GTSNPN, CDR2 SVGIG (reference sequence). Trimming left V 0 bases short and J 9 bases short, with 9 bases between. The CDR3 consists of 11 residues. CDR3 loop: CAWSVVDAQYF. As DNA, the CDR3 is TGTGCCTGGAGTGTGGTAGATGCGCAGTACTTC.

This clonotype was observed many times. The CDR3 DNA reads as TGTGCCAGCTCACCCCGCGAGGGGGTCACTGAAGCTTTCTTT. Translated: CASSPREGVTEAFF. The chain recombines TRBV18 with TRBJ1-1; a possible D gene is TRBD1 (6 bases). The CDR3 spans 14 residues. The germline V gene encodes CDR1 KGHSH and CDR2 LQKENI. V was clipped by 3 bases and J by 4 bases, with 12 bases between them. The full variable domain, completed using reference TRBV18 and TRBJ1-1, is NAGVMQNPRHLVRRRGQEARLRCSPMKGHSHVYWYRQLPEEGLKFMVYLQKENIIDESGMPKERFSAEFPKEGPSILRIQQVVRGDSAAYFCASSPREGVTEAFFGQGTRLTVV.

This clonotype was found a few times. The chain couples TRBV20-1 to TRBJ2-1; D not certain. In germline, CDR1 is DFQATT, CDR2 SNEGSKA (reference sequence). Deletions cut 0 bases from V and 0 bases from J, with 9 bases between. The CDR3 runs to 15 residues. As DNA, the CDR3 is TGCAGTGCTAGAGATCTTACGGCCTCCTACAATGAGCAGTTCTTC. It specifies CSARDLTASYNEQFF.

V and J are TRBV20-1 and TRBJ2-3; 8 positions match TRBD2. This CDR3 is 16 amino acids long. The junction had 13 bases not matched to a gene; V was cut back by 3 bases and J by 5 bases. Germline-derived CDR1 and CDR2 are DFQATT and SNEGSKA (reference sequence). CDR3 in amino acids: CSASSPQERGLDTQYF. CDR3 bases: TGCAGTGCTAGCTCCCCACAGGAGCGGGGGTTAGATACGCAGTATTTT.

This clonotype was picked up a small number of times. This sequence joins TRBV2 and TRBJ2-2; 7 bases fit TRBD1. The length of the CDR3 is 16 residues. V shed 5 bases and J 0 bases; nucleotides not matched to a gene: 6. From germline, CDR1 is SNHLY and CDR2 FYNNEI. Here the CDR3 reads CASSPQGTPNTGELFF. CDR3 coding DNA: TGTGCCAGCAGTCCACAGGGGACCCCGAACACCGGGGAGCTGTTTTTT.

In its sample, this clonotype was seen many times. The V and J genes are TRBV20-1 and TRBJ2-7; a weak D match, TRBD2 (6 bases). V was cut by 0 bases and J by 0 bases, with 15 bases left in between. This CDR3 spans 16 amino acids. CDR1 is DFQATT, CDR2 SNEGSKA, per germline (reference sequence). The CDR3 DNA is TGCAGTGCTAGAGATTATACTAGCCGGAGCTCCTACGAGCAGTACTTC. Protein: CSARDYTSRSSYEQYF.

This chain uses TRBV11-2 with TRBJ2-7, with 11 positions matching TRBD2. The CDR3 totals 13 residues. Trimming removed 6 bases from V and 9 bases from J; junction bases left unmatched: 7. Germline CDR1 SGHAT, CDR2 FQNNGV. The CDR3 sequence is CASRQGLADRQYF. CDR3 nucleotide sequence: TGTGCCAGCAGGCAGGGACTAGCGGATAGGCAGTACTTC.

This clonotype has just a few counts. The V call is TRBV6-1, the J call TRBJ1-6, with D perhaps matching TRBD1 (5 bases). The germline V gene has CDR1 MNHNS and CDR2 SASEGT. The CDR3 consists of 14 residues. The V end lost 2 bases, the J end lost 9 bases, and 11 bases lay between the germline ends. The CDR3: CASSEIQGSSPLHF. CDR3 nucleotides: TGTGCCAGCAGTGAAATCCAGGGAAGTTCACCCCTCCACTTT.

This chain uses TRBV5-1 with TRBJ2-1; TRBD2 agrees at 8 bases. The junction had 6 bases not matched to a gene; V was cut back by 4 bases and J by 0 bases. CDR3 size: 16 residues. The germline CDR1 and CDR2 sequences are SGHRS and YFSETQ. CDR3 sequence reads: CASSPGGADSYNEQFF. The CDR3, as DNA: TGCGCCAGCAGCCCGGGGGGGGCCGACTCCTACAATGAGCAGTTCTTC.

The chain has TRBV7-2 and TRBJ1-1; 10 bases agree with TRBD1. The CDR3 has 15 residues. Germline CDR1 is SGHTA and CDR2 is FQGNSA. V was clipped by 5 bases and J by 8 bases; unmatched bases: 11. CDR3 amino acids: CASSLGQGIIREAFF. The CDR3 bases are TGTGCCAGCAGCCTGGGACAGGGGATAATTAGGGAAGCTTTCTTT.

The gene calls are TRBV4-1 and TRBJ2-3; the D gene is possibly TRBD1 (5 bases). The V end lost 0 bases, the J end lost 4 bases, and 14 bases lay between the germline ends. This CDR3 is built from 16 residues. CDR1 and CDR2 from the germline V gene are MGHRA and YSYEKL. CDR3 nucleotide sequence: TGCGCCAGCAGCCAAGAGGGGCATCCTGTCGCAGATACGCAGTATTTT. Its translation is CASSQEGHPVADTQYF.